The next 23 T cell receptor beta chains were all read from a single sample in a study of PD-1 blockade in classical Hodgkin lymphoma. Clones were sequenced by immunoSEQ multiplex PCR, and TCRdb holds only the in-frame ones, with some missing. The sample consists of roughly 50,000 clones, 81% of them appearing once. Following autologous stem cell transplantation, relapse occurred in every patient, and exposure to brentuximab vedotin varied. The sequenced sample was peripheral blood mononuclear cells (PBMCs), obtained at baseline. These TCRs come from a human donor with classical Hodgkin lymphoma.

The chain joins TRBV7-9 to TRBJ1-3; 7 bases align to TRBD1. In germline, CDR1 is SEHNR, CDR2 FQNEAQ (reference sequence). CDR3 length equals 16 residues. V was clipped by 5 bases and J by 4 bases; unmatched bases: 11. For the CDR3, the DNA is TGTGCCAGCAGCCGACAGGGCATAGGGATCGGAAACACCATATATTTT. It yields the protein CASSRQGIGIGNTIYF.

The chain recombines TRBV18 with TRBJ2-1; either TRBD1 or TRBD2 may supply D (5 bases each). Trimming stripped 3 bases from V and 7 bases from J, with 10 bases between. Germline V gene sequence: CDR1 KGHSH, CDR2 LQKENI. The CDR3 contains 13 residues. CDR3 bases: TGTGCCAGCTCACCCGGAGAGGGGAATGAGCAGTTCTTC. Protein sequence: CASSPGEGNEQFF.

J is TRBJ2-2 and V is TRBV9, with D perhaps TRBD1 (5 bases). Trimming cost V 4 bases and J 7 bases, with 20 bases left between them. The CDR3 has 16 residues. CDR1 SGDLS and CDR2 YYNGEE come from the germline V gene. The CDR3 DNA reads as TGTGCCAGCAGCCGCCCCGGGTGGGGCCGAGGCGGGGAGCTGTTTTTT. It codes for CASSRPGWGRGGELFF.

This clone was seen only once. The chain uses TRBV11-2 and TRBJ1-2; D remains ambiguous. V was cut by 3 bases and J by 1 base, with 9 bases left in between. Germline assignment: CDR1 SGHAT and CDR2 FQNNGV. The CDR3 spans 14 residues. The CDR3 DNA follows: TGTGCCAGCAGCTTGGCCAAGCTTAACTATGGCTACACCTTC. Translating it yields CASSLAKLNYGYTF.

The genes are TRBV6-5 and TRBJ2-1; the D is unclear. CDR1 is MNHEY and CDR2 is SVGAGI in the germline V gene. V was shortened by 7 bases and J by 8 bases, with 9 bases between the two germline ends. The CDR3 has 11 amino acids. The CDR3 DNA follows: TGTGCCAGCACCCAAGGGCATGAGCAGTTCTTC. It specifies CASTQGHEQFF.

V and J are TRBV28 and TRBJ1-4; D not certain. Trimming removed 6 bases at V and 5 bases at J, with 13 bases between. This CDR3 spans 14 amino acids. Germline lookup yields CDR1 MDHEN and CDR2 SYDVKM. CDR3 amino acids: CASSRLSLNEKLFF. CDR3 DNA: TGTGCCAGCAGCCGATTATCGCTGAATGAAAAACTGTTTTTT.

This sequence joins TRBV5-1 and TRBJ1-4; 9 bases are shared with TRBD1. In germline, CDR1 is SGHRS, CDR2 YFSETQ. V dropped 3 bases and J dropped 6; count of bases not matched to a gene: 3. The CDR3 contains 14 residues. The CDR3 sequence is CASSSTGGYEKLFF. CDR3 coding DNA: TGCGCCAGCAGCTCGACAGGGGGGTATGAAAAACTGTTTTTT.

V and J are TRBV27 and TRBJ2-2; D gene ambiguous. This CDR3 is 13 amino acids long. Per the germline V gene, CDR1 is MNHEY and CDR2 is SMNVEV (reference sequence). Trimming left V 5 bases short and J 0 bases short, with 4 bases between. CDR3 bases: TGTGCCAGCAGTCAAACGAACACCGGGGAGCTGTTTTTT. The encoded protein is CASSQTNTGELFF.

This chain uses TRBV4-3 with TRBJ1-1; D call uncertain. Trimming left V 0 bases short and J 0 bases short, with 8 bases between. The germline V gene has CDR1 LGHNA and CDR2 YSLEER. The CDR3 has 15 residues. CDR3 DNA sequence: TGCGCCAGCAGCCAAGAGGGCAGCTTGAACACTGAAGCTTTCTTT. Protein product: CASSQEGSLNTEAFF.

V is TRBV19 and J is TRBJ1-2; the D gene is possibly TRBD1 (5 bases). The CDR3 extends over 15 amino acids. Trimming removed 5 bases from V and 2 bases from J, with 15 bases in between. Germline lookup yields CDR1 LNHDA and CDR2 SQIVND (reference sequence). The CDR3 nucleotides read TGTGCCAGTAGTCGGGACGACGGGGTGAACTATGGCTACACCTTC. Translated, it gives CASSRDDGVNYGYTF.

The chain is built from TRBV9 and TRBJ2-3; D is uncertain. The germline gives CDR1 SGDLS, CDR2 YYNGEE. V was shortened by 3 bases and J by 2 bases, with 22 bases between the two germline ends. CDR3 length equals 18 residues. DNA for the CDR3: TGTGCCAGCAGCGATTCGGCGGTGAAATCGGCGTTCACAGATACGCAGTATTTT. This translates into CASSDSAVKSAFTDTQYF.

CDR3 DNA sequence: TGTGCCTGGAGTGTACACAGGTTCTATGGCTACACCTTC. It specifies CAWSVHRFYGYTF. This chain connects TRBV30 to TRBJ1-2, with a weak D call TRBD1 (5 bases). Trimming pared 0 bases from V and 4 bases from J, leaving 9 bases between. The germline V gene encodes CDR1 GTSNPN and CDR2 SVGIG (reference sequence). The CDR3 spans 13 residues.

V usage is TRBV9 and J usage is TRBJ2-5; the D gene is possibly TRBD2 (5 bases). Between the trimmed V and J ends, which lost 4 bases and 4 bases, there was a span of 11 bases. This CDR3 comprises 13 residues. Germline lookup yields CDR1 SGDLS and CDR2 YYNGEE. The CDR3 sequence: CASSRGVLETQYF. CDR3 sequence (DNA): TGTGCCAGCAGCCGGGGAGTTCTAGAGACCCAGTACTTC.

The chain has TRBV5-1 and TRBJ2-7; D is unresolved. CDR3 length: 14 amino acids. The V end was cut by 0 bases, the J end by 0 bases, with 7 bases between. Germline V gives CDR1 SGHRS, CDR2 YFSETQ. The CDR3 DNA sequence: TGCGCCAGCAGCTTGGGGGGTAGCTCCTACGAGCAGTACGTC. As protein: CASSLGGSSYEQYV.

V and J are TRBV12-5 and TRBJ2-5, with D perhaps assigned TRBD1 or TRBD2 (5 bases each). V was clipped by 5 bases and J by 1 base, with 11 bases between them. The CDR3 extends over 14 amino acids. CDR1 is LGHNT and CDR2 is FRNRAP in the germline V gene. CDR3: CASGQGPLQETQYF. CDR3 coding DNA: TGTGCTAGTGGTCAGGGACCGCTCCAAGAGACCCAGTACTTC.

The chain couples TRBV4-3 to TRBJ2-5; no reliable D call. From germline, CDR1 is LGHNA and CDR2 YSLEER. CDR3 length equals 13 residues. V was trimmed by 0 bases and J by 4 bases, leaving 6 bases between them. CDR3 coding DNA: TGCGCCAGCAGCCAAGATTCGTCAGAGACCCAGTACTTC. It specifies CASSQDSSETQYF.

The chain uses TRBV2 and TRBJ2-3, with unresolved D. The CDR3 contains 11 residues. Germline V CDR1 and CDR2: SNHLY, FYNNEI. The V end was cut by 7 bases, the J end by 5 bases, with 7 bases between. In nucleotides, the CDR3 is TGTGCCAGCACCTCCGGAGATACGCAGTATTTT. It codes for CASTSGDTQYF.

The rearrangement joins TRBV25-1 to TRBJ2-7; 9 positions match TRBD2. Trimming removed 1 base from V and 3 bases from J; junction bases left unmatched: 7. Germline-derived CDR1 and CDR2 are MGHDK and SYGVNS. The CDR3 contains 16 residues. CDR3 in DNA: TGTGCCAGCAGTGAATTGAGCGGGAGGTTTTTCTACGAGCAGTACTTC. The encoded protein is CASSELSGRFFYEQYF.

The genes are TRBV11-1 and TRBJ2-7; 10 positions agree with TRBD1. CDR1 and CDR2 (germline): SGHAT, FQDESV (reference sequence). The CDR3 loop spans 17 amino acids. The V and J ends lost 2 bases and 6 bases, in that order; junction bases with no gene match: 13. The DNA for the CDR3 is TGTGCCAGCAGCTTAAGGCTTGCCGGGACAGGGGAAGGCGAGCAGTACTTC. Protein: CASSLRLAGTGEGEQYF.

The genes are TRBV4-2 and TRBJ1-2, with TRBD1 as a possible D gene (6 bases). Germline V gene sequence: CDR1 LGHNA, CDR2 YNFKEQ. The ends were cut back, 1 base at V and 1 base at J, with 10 bases in the middle. This CDR3 has 15 amino acids. The CDR3 region has the DNA TGTGCCAGCAGCCAAGGGGGAGGGGGTAACTATGGCTACACCTTC. It translates to CASSQGGGGNYGYTF.

This sequence joins TRBV30 and TRBJ2-7; 9 bases line up with TRBD1. V gave up 3 bases and J gave up 2 bases; unmatched junction bases: 5. This CDR3 region has 14 residues. CDR1 and CDR2 from the germline V gene are GTSNPN and SVGIG (reference sequence). The CDR3 sequence is CAWRGQGGPYEQYF. The CDR3, as DNA: TGTGCCTGGAGGGGACAGGGCGGTCCCTACGAGCAGTACTTC.

Worth noting for this clone: Germline is not matched at one junction end, which may reflect a read error. The gene calls are TRBV7-9 and TRBJ1-1; the D is unclear. Germline V gives CDR1 SEHNR, CDR2 FQNEAQ (reference sequence). This CDR3 region has 13 residues. The CDR3 protein is CASSLDGTSSLVF. The CDR3 bases are TGTGCCAGCAGCTTAGATGGTACCTCTTCCCTGGTCTTT.

V is TRBV19 and J is TRBJ1-2; D gene uncertain. Looked up from germline, CDR1 is LNHDA and CDR2 is SQIVND (reference sequence). The CDR3 has 12 residues. V gave up 6 bases and J gave up 4 bases, with 9 bases separating them. The CDR3 spells CASSPDPYGYTF. CDR3 in DNA: TGTGCCAGTAGCCCTGACCCCTATGGCTACACCTTC.